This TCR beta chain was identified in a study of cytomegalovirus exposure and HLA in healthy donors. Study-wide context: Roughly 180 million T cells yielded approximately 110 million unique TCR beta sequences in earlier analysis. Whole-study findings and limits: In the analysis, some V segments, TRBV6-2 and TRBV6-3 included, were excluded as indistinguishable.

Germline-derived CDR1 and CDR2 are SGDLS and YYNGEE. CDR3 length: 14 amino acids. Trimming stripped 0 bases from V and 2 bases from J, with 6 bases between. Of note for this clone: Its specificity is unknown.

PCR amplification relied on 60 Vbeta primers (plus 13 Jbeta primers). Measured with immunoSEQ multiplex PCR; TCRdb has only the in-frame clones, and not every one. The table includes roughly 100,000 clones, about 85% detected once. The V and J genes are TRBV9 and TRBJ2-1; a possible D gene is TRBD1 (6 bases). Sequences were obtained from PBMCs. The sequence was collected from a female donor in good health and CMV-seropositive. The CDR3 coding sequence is TGTGCCAGCAGCGTAGAGGGGGCCTACAATGAGCAGTTCTTC. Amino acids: CASSVEGAYNEQFF.